One sample yielded the 27 T cell receptor beta chains listed below, sequenced in a study of OX40 agonist ivuxolimab in advanced cancers. Libraries were prepared by immunoSEQ multiplex PCR; TCRdb keeps only in-frame clonotypes and omits some of them. In the table there are roughly 80,000 clones, approximately 90% of which are singletons. Sequenced here: CD4+ or CD8+ T cells sorted from blood, sampled in a trial of the OX40 agonist ivuxolimab. The source of these receptors is an adult with an advanced solid tumor such as melanoma, head and neck, liver or kidney cancer.

This clone was found once. This rearrangement joins TRBV7-8 to TRBJ2-1; D is ambiguous. This CDR3 is 17 amino acids long. V was cut by 1 base and J by 2 bases, with 15 bases left in between. Per the germline V gene, CDR1 is SGHVS and CDR2 is FQNEAQ. CDR3: CASSLGVGGYAYNEQFF. CDR3 nucleotides: TGTGCCAGCAGCTTAGGAGTGGGTGGTTATGCCTACAATGAGCAGTTCTTC.

Only one count was recorded for this clone. V is TRBV4-3 and J is TRBJ1-4; 7 bases agree with TRBD1. Germline lookup yields CDR1 LGHNA and CDR2 YSLEER. This CDR3 has 16 residues. V shed 6 bases and J 5 bases; nucleotides not matched to a gene: 12. For the CDR3, the DNA is TGCGCCAGCAGGGTGAACTACAGGGGACCCAATGAAAAACTGTTTTTT. Encoded protein: CASRVNYRGPNEKLFF.

This chain links TRBV11-3 with TRBJ1-5; TRBD1 is a possible D gene (5 bases). Trimming took off 5 bases at V and 2 bases at J, with 13 bases between the two ends. Germline CDR1 is SGHNT and CDR2 is YENEEA. The CDR3 spans 15 residues. In nucleotides, the CDR3 is TGTGCCAGCAGCCCAAGTGGAGGGGGCAATCAGCCCCAGCATTTT. Translated: CASSPSGGGNQPQHF. The complete variable domain, with remaining parts taken from reference TRBV11-3 and TRBJ1-5, reads EAGVVQSPRYKIIEKKQPVAFWCNPISGHNTLYWYLQNLGQGPELLIRYENEEAVDDSQLPKDRFSAERLKGVDSTLKIQPAELGDSAVYLCASSPSGGGNQPQHFGDGTRLSIL.

The V and J genes are TRBV2 and TRBJ2-1; 13 nucleotides agree with TRBD2. This CDR3 has 16 amino acids. J lost 1 base, V lost 7 bases, and 4 bases had no gene match. Germline assignment: CDR1 SNHLY and CDR2 FYNNEI. CDR3 region: CASMGTSGNSYNEQFF. The CDR3 bases are TGTGCCAGCATGGGGACTAGCGGGAATTCCTACAATGAGCAGTTCTTC.

This clone has a handful of counts. This CDR3 reads CAWTMGHNQPQHF. Written as DNA, the CDR3 is TGTGCCTGGACGATGGGGCACAATCAGCCCCAGCATTTT. The chain combines TRBV30 with TRBJ1-5; TRBD1 might be the D (5 bases). Germline CDR1 GTSNPN, CDR2 SVGIG (reference sequence). CDR3 length: 13 amino acids. Trimming left V 4 bases short and J 3 bases short, with 10 bases between.

In its sample, this clone was seen a few times. The V call is TRBV30, the J call TRBJ1-5, with a possible D match to TRBD1 (6 bases). V dropped 0 bases and J dropped 0 bases, with 9 bases sitting between them. The germline gives CDR1 GTSNPN, CDR2 SVGIG (reference sequence). CDR3 length equals 15 residues. CDR3 nucleotides: TGTGCCTGGAGTGTCAGGGGAACTAGCAATCAGCCCCAGCATTTT. Its translation: CAWSVRGTSNQPQHF.

The table lists this clone with a few counts. CDR3 region: CASSKHSATNEKLFF. In nucleotides, the CDR3 is TGTGCCAGCAGTAAACACAGTGCAACTAATGAAAAACTGTTTTTT. This sequence joins TRBV28 and TRBJ1-4; no definite D call. The V gene lost 5 bases and the J gene lost 0 bases, with 10 bases spanning the gap. The CDR3 is 15 amino acids. Germline V gene lookup returns CDR1 MDHEN and CDR2 SYDVKM.

The gene calls are TRBV5-1 and TRBJ1-1; tentative D call: TRBD1 (5 bases). Between the trimmed V and J ends, which lost 0 bases and 0 bases, there was a span of 12 bases. Germline CDR1 is SGHRS and CDR2 is YFSETQ. The CDR3 sequence is 16 residues long. DNA for the CDR3: TGCGCCAGCAGCTTGGAGGGGCCGGGAGTGAACACTGAAGCTTTCTTT. It yields the protein CASSLEGPGVNTEAFF.

The CDR3 is CASRERIAGHNEQFF. In DNA form, the CDR3 reads TGCGCCAGCAGGGAGAGAATAGCGGGACACAATGAGCAGTTCTTC. V is TRBV4-1 and J is TRBJ2-1, with TRBD2 identical over 8 bases. Trimming took 6 bases from V and 5 from J; bases not matched to a gene: 9. The V gene's germline CDR1 is MGHRA and CDR2 YSYEKL. The length of the CDR3 is 15 residues.

The chain employs TRBV28 and TRBJ2-2; D not resolved. The CDR3 has 16 residues. Per the germline V gene, CDR1 is MDHEN and CDR2 is SYDVKM. The V end lost 2 bases, the J end lost 6 bases, and 16 bases lay between the germline ends. This CDR3 reads CASSLRQALFAGELFF. DNA for the CDR3: TGTGCCAGCAGTTTAAGGCAGGCCCTGTTTGCCGGGGAGCTGTTTTTT.

The genes are TRBV7-9 and TRBJ2-3; D gene unclear. This CDR3 is built from 12 residues. V was trimmed by 1 base and J by 4 bases, leaving 3 bases between them. CDR1 is SEHNR and CDR2 is FQNEAQ in the germline V gene (reference sequence). The CDR3 nucleotides read TGTGCCAGCAGCTTAGTTGCAGATACGCAGTATTTT. It yields the protein CASSLVADTQYF.

This sequence joins TRBV28 and TRBJ2-5; TRBD1 matches 12 bases. The CDR3 runs 20 residues. In germline, CDR1 is MDHEN, CDR2 SYDVKM. The junction had 25 bases not matched to a gene; V was cut back by 7 bases and J by 7 bases. The CDR3 DNA reads TGTGCCAGCAACTCCCCTCGCGGGACAGGGGGCGCAGTTGAAAGGTGGACCCAGTACTTC. It yields the protein CASNSPRGTGGAVERWTQYF.

The J gene is TRBJ2-3, the V gene TRBV28; the D call may be TRBD1 or TRBD2 (7 bases each). This CDR3 has 17 amino acids. Germline V gene lookup returns CDR1 MDHEN and CDR2 SYDVKM. V was trimmed by 4 bases and J by 7 bases, leaving 24 bases between them. The CDR3 loop is CASSSRGGAETLYTQYF. CDR3 nucleotide sequence: TGTGCCAGCAGTTCCAGGGGGGGGGCTGAAACATTATATACGCAGTATTTT.

The chain combines TRBV5-6 with TRBJ2-7; D might be TRBD2 (5 bases). The CDR3 is 15 residues long. V was cut by 1 base and J by 4 bases, with 15 bases left in between. The germline V gene encodes CDR1 SGHDT and CDR2 YYEEEE. The chain's CDR3 is CASSLFGPRGYEQYF. CDR3 bases: TGTGCCAGCAGCTTGTTCGGTCCCCGGGGATACGAGCAGTACTTC.

The chain carries TRBV6-1 and TRBJ1-5; the D gene is possibly TRBD1 (6 bases). The CDR3 has 15 amino acids. V was cut by 7 bases and J by 3 bases, with 16 bases left in between. CDR1 and CDR2 (germline): MNHNS, SASEGT. CDR3: CASILQGRTNQPQHF. Written as DNA, the CDR3 is TGTGCCAGCATTTTACAGGGAAGGACCAATCAGCCCCAGCATTTT.

This clone has just one count. The chain combines TRBV5-1 with TRBJ2-6; D gene ambiguous. CDR1 SGHRS and CDR2 YFSETQ come from the germline V gene. This CDR3 region has 15 residues. Trimming stripped 3 bases from V and 0 bases from J, with 7 bases between. The CDR3 DNA is TGCGCCAGCAGCTCTACCTTCTCTGGGGCCAACGTCCTGACTTTC. Its translation is CASSSTFSGANVLTF. The variable domain in full, with the rest retrieved from reference TRBV5-1 and TRBJ2-6, is KAGVTQTPRYLIKTRGQQVTLSCSPISGHRSVSWYQQTPGQGLQFLFEYFSETQRNKGNFPGRFSGRQFSNSRSEMNVSTLELGDSALYLCASSSTFSGANVLTFGAGSRLTVL.

The rearrangement uses TRBV10-3 and TRBJ2-1; D unclear. This CDR3 contains 15 residues. V dropped 4 bases and J dropped 0 bases, with 10 bases sitting between them. Germline values: CDR1 ENHRY, CDR2 SYGVKD. The CDR3 region is CAISAPDASYNEQFF. Here the CDR3 DNA reads TGTGCCATCAGTGCCCCGGACGCCTCCTACAATGAGCAGTTCTTC.

The rearrangement links TRBV19 to TRBJ2-1; 9 bases agree with TRBD2. The CDR3 has 16 residues. CDR1 and CDR2 from the germline V gene are LNHDA and SQIVND (reference sequence). V was pared by 4 bases and J by 3 bases, with 7 bases of the junction left unmatched. CDR3 region: CASSTSGRILYNEQFF. In DNA form, the CDR3 reads TGTGCCAGTAGTACCAGCGGGAGGATCCTCTACAATGAGCAGTTCTTC. Full variable domain (remainder filled in from reference TRBV19 and TRBJ2-1): DGGITQSPKYLFRKEGQNVTLSCEQNLNHDAMYWYRQDPGQGLRLIYYSQIVNDFQKGDIAEGYSVSREKKESFPLTVTSAQKNPTAFYLCASSTSGRILYNEQFFGPGTRLTVL.

The chain joins TRBV6-5 to TRBJ2-7, with 7 bases matching TRBD2. CDR1 is MNHEY and CDR2 is SVGAGI in the germline V gene. The CDR3 covers 14 residues. With V trimmed by 0 bases and J by 3 bases, 2 bases remained unmatched. CDR3 sequence (DNA): TGTGCCAGCAGTTACTCCGGGACTAACTACGAGCAGTACTTC. Translating gives CASSYSGTNYEQYF.

The rearrangement joins TRBV7-3 to TRBJ2-2; TRBD2 agrees at 13 bases. Per the germline V gene, CDR1 is SGHTA and CDR2 is FQGTGA. Trimming removed 3 bases from V and 5 bases from J; junction bases left unmatched: 9. CDR3 size: 18 residues. CDR3 bases: TGTGCCAGCAGCTTTACCGGGACTAGCGGGACCCGGACCGGGGAGCTGTTTTTT. Its protein is CASSFTGTSGTRTGELFF.

The sample holds one count of this clone. V usage is TRBV7-2 and J usage is TRBJ1-3, with 8 bases lining up with TRBD1. V dropped 1 base and J dropped 8; count of bases not matched to a gene: 13. The CDR3 sequence is 17 residues long. Germline values: CDR1 SGHTA, CDR2 FQGNSA. Here the CDR3 reads CASSLVGTDREAHTIYF. The DNA for the CDR3 is TGTGCCAGCAGCTTAGTGGGAACGGACAGGGAGGCTCACACCATATATTTT.

The chain combines TRBV5-8 with TRBJ1-5; D call uncertain. Germline lookup yields CDR1 SGHTS and CDR2 YDEGEE. With 4 bases removed from V and 6 bases from J, the gap between germline ends came to 8 bases. There are 12 residues in the CDR3. CDR3 DNA: TGTGCCAGCAGCGTAGTTGCTCAGCCCCAGCATTTT. Translating it yields CASSVVAQPQHF.

The chain has TRBV11-2 and TRBJ2-1, with D perhaps matching TRBD1 (5 bases). V lost 1 base and J 3 bases, leaving 7 bases between the germline ends. CDR3 length equals 14 residues. CDR1 SGHAT and CDR2 FQNNGV come from the germline V gene. CDR3 in DNA: TGTGCCAGCAGCTTAGTCAGGGACTACAATGAGCAGTTCTTC. Its protein is CASSLVRDYNEQFF.

The chain carries TRBV6-9 and TRBJ1-2; TRBD1 agrees at 8 bases. Unmatched junction bases numbered 6, after V lost 0 bases and J lost 6 bases. CDR1 and CDR2 from the germline V gene are MNHGY and SVAAGI. CDR3 size: 15 residues. The DNA for the CDR3 is TGTGCCAGCAGTTATTCGAAGGGACAGGAAAATGGCTACACCTTC. Amino acid sequence: CASSYSKGQENGYTF.

The chain couples TRBV21-1 to TRBJ1-4; the listed D gene, TRBD1, was not tested against the DNA. TRBV21-1 is given as a pseudogene. The CDR3 has 16 amino acids. CDR3 bases: TGTGCCAGCAGATTTAGGGCCAGGGAAACAAATGAAAAACTGTTTTTT. Its translation: CASRFRARETNEKLFF.

The chain carries TRBV4-3 and TRBJ2-2; TRBD1 agrees at 8 bases. V lost 0 bases to trimming and J lost 2 bases; unmatched junction nucleotides: 8. The CDR3 runs to 18 residues. The germline V gene encodes CDR1 LGHNA and CDR2 YSLEER. CDR3 DNA: TGCGCCAGCAGCCAAGATAAGGTGGGACAGGATAACACCGGGGAGCTGTTTTTT. This translates into CASSQDKVGQDNTGELFF.

The CDR3 region is CASSPSSGEGNEQFF. CDR3 nucleotide sequence: TGTGCCAGCAGCCCTTCTAGCGGGGAGGGGAATGAGCAGTTCTTC. The chain carries TRBV6-5 and TRBJ2-1; the match to TRBD2 covers 9 bases. The CDR3 length is 15 residues. Germline CDR1 and CDR2: MNHEY and SVGAGI. Trimming cost V 6 bases and J 7 bases; bases outside gene matches: 10.